Sequencing of this T cell receptor (beta chain) was carried out in a study of blood T cell repertoires in COVID-19. Study at large: Sites in the United States, Italy and Spain provided acute and convalescent COVID-19 samples. The analysed material was cDNA or gDNA that came from T cells, B-cell-depleted T cells, or PBMCs.

This CDR3 has 13 amino acids. V lost 6 bases and J lost 2; bases outside the gene matches: 3. Germline values: CDR1 MDHEN, CDR2 SYDVKM. Seattle enrolled patients during active infection and tracked them longitudinally. Profiling relied on immunoSEQ multiplex PCR, and the TCRdb table lists in-frame clones only, not all of them. Here the sample spans 150,000 to 200,000 clones, roughly 80% being singletons. For this clone: Other nucleotide sequences in the sample specify the same CDR3.

The chain employs TRBV28 and TRBJ1-2, with TRBD1 matching over 7 bases. The TCR comes from a woman of 80 years or more with COVID-19, enrolled during active disease. Specimen: peripheral blood. The CDR3 sequence: CASSSGQNYGYTF. In nucleotides, the CDR3 is TGTGCCAGCAGCTCGGGACAGAACTATGGCTACACCTTC.